The rows below give T cell receptor beta chains drawn from one sample of a study of blood T cell repertoires in COVID-19. Some clones are missing from TCRdb's copy, which holds only in-frame ones; the method was immunoSEQ multiplex PCR. The sample contains several thousand clones, more than 85% of which appear only once. The specimen was peripheral blood. All receptors come from a woman aged 45-65 years with active COVID-19. CDR3s include the opening cysteine and the closing phenylalanine or tryptophan. Fields, in order: D gene, CDR3 length, clone size, J gene, V gene, CDR3 protein, CDR3 DNA. A D gene is named only where the DNA matches it firmly. Size is stated for part of the rows, as once, few or many counts, or as a class when the clone is expanded.

TRBD2 18 . TRBJ2-5 TRBV19 CASSMRVRASGAQETQYF TGTGCCAGTAGTATGCGGGTGAGGGCTAGCGGGGCCCAAGAGACCCAGTACTTC
TRBD1 19 . TRBJ2-7 TRBV10-3 CAISDPGTGGVSGSYEQYF TGTGCCATCAGTGATCCCGGGACAGGGGGCGTGAGTGGTTCCTACGAGCAGTACTTC
. 13 few TRBJ1-3 TRBV2 CASSEQVGNTIYF TGTGCCAGCAGTGAACAGGTTGGAAACACCATATATTTT
TRBD1 14 . TRBJ1-2 TRBV6-5 CASRRTGTGYGYTF TGTGCCAGCAGGCGGACAGGGACGGGCTATGGCTACACCTTC
TRBD2 15 . TRBJ2-3 TRBV28 CASSFAGLEADTQYF TGTGCCAGCAGTTTCGCGGGACTAGAAGCAGATACGCAGTATTTT
. 13 . TRBJ1-1 TRBV19 CASLEQGNTEAFF TGTGCCAGTCTCGAACAGGGTAACACTGAAGCTTTCTTT
. 13 . TRBJ2-2 TRBV7-9 CAGGRRSTGELFF TGTGCCGGAGGCAGACGGAGCACCGGGGAGCTGTTTTTT
TRBD1 15 once TRBJ2-7 TRBV7-3 CASSPGQGAYEEQYF TGTGCCAGCAGCCCCGGACAGGGGGCCTACGAGGAGCAGTACTTC
TRBD2 15 once TRBJ2-1 TRBV5-4 CASSLAQRDYNEQFF TGTGCCAGCAGCTTGGCCCAGCGGGATTACAATGAGCAGTTCTTC
. 18 . TRBJ2-3 TRBV12-1 CASSLPRTSGTYTDTQYF TGTGCCAGCAGCCTGCCTCGGACTAGCGGGACCTACACAGATACGCAGTATTTT
TRBD1 14 . TRBJ2-7 TRBV7-9 CASSWGTGGSEQYF TGTGCCAGCTCTTGGGGGACAGGGGGTTCCGAGCAGTACTTC
TRBD2 13 . TRBJ2-7 TRBV5-1 CASTLRGGYEQYF TGCGCCAGCACGCTACGGGGGGGATACGAGCAGTACTTC
TRBD1 16 few TRBJ2-7 TRBV7-6 CASSLAAGQGAQEQYF TGTGCCAGCAGCTTAGCCGCGGGACAGGGGGCGCAGGAGCAGTACTTC
. 14 . TRBJ2-5 TRBV6-5 CASSYNGEQETQYF TGTGCCAGCAGTTACAACGGAGAACAAGAGACCCAGTACTTC
TRBD2 15 once TRBJ2-2 TRBV7-8 CASSRSGGLTGELFF TGTGCCAGCAGCAGAAGCGGGGGGCTCACCGGGGAGCTGTTTTTT
TRBD2 14 . TRBJ2-1 TRBV6-6 CASSLLSGRDEQFF TGTGCCAGCAGTTTACTTAGCGGGAGGGATGAGCAGTTCTTC
. 15 . TRBJ1-5 TRBV10-1 CASSCRVRGNQPQHF TGCGCCAGCAGTTGCAGGGTAAGGGGCAATCAGCCCCAGCATTTT